These 26 T cell receptor beta chains share one sample of origin, sequenced in a study of identical twins (TCRdb year 2016). Library creation used 5' RACE. The instrument was an Illumina HiSeq 2000. The public reads were reanalyzed by TCRdb: fastp trimming at Q25, MiXCR alignment, in-frame beta chains only. Each CDR3 protein gets just one entry, which takes the most common genes and DNA from the rows behind it. The sample table contains about 700,000 distinct CDR3 sequences; only one count was recorded for less than 10% of them. The ten top clones hold about 0.98% of the sample. These data were also reused for a study on yellow fever vaccine responses in identical twins.

The sample taken for sequencing was PBMCs. All receptors come from a woman aged 18-29 years in good health.

This clonotype showed up just a few times. The V call is TRBV7-2, the J call TRBJ2-7; D is ambiguous. V was trimmed by 2 bases and J by 3 bases, leaving 8 bases between them. CDR3 size: 13 residues. Looked up from germline, CDR1 is SGHTA and CDR2 is FQGNSA. Here the CDR3 DNA reads TGTGCCAGCAGCTTAAAGTCAAACTACGAGCAGTACTTC. Protein: CASSLKSNYEQYF.

Remarks on this clonotype: Being one base from a much bigger clone, this may be a read error. This chain connects TRBV7-2 to TRBJ2-2, with D perhaps being TRBD1 or TRBD2 (5 bases each). The germline V gene encodes CDR1 SGHTA and CDR2 FQGNSA. The CDR3 runs 15 residues. In DNA, the CDR3 is TGTGGCAGCAGCTTAGGGACGGAACCAACCGGGGAGCTGTTTTTT. Protein product: CGSSLGTEPTGELFF.

This clonotype came up a few times. This chain uses TRBV19 with TRBJ2-5, with TRBD1 matching over 8 bases. CDR1 LNHDA and CDR2 SQIVND come from the germline V gene (reference sequence). V dropped 4 bases and J dropped 2; count of bases not matched to a gene: 0. This CDR3 is built from 13 residues. CDR3 sequence: CASSRTGQETQYF. CDR3 nucleotide sequence: TGTGCCAGTAGTAGGACAGGGCAAGAGACCCAGTACTTC.

This clonotype appeared a few times. The chain is built from TRBV21-1 and TRBJ2-6; TRBD1 is taken as the D call from the table, unchecked against the DNA. TRBV21-1 is a recognized pseudogene. The CDR3 contains 20 residues. CDR3 protein: CASSLFPRQGEASGANVLTF. The CDR3 coding sequence is TGTGCCAGCAGCTTATTCCCCCGACAGGGGGAAGCATCTGGGGCCAACGTCCTGACTTTC.

This clonotype was detected a few times. This chain links TRBV6-1 with TRBJ2-3, with 8 bases aligning to TRBD1. Germline V gene lookup returns CDR1 MNHNS and CDR2 SASEGT. The ends lost 6 bases at V and 0 bases at J; junction bases unmatched: 2. The length of the CDR3 is 14 residues. In DNA form, the CDR3 reads TGTGCCAGCAGGCAGGGGGCTAGCACAGATACGCAGTATTTT. Encoded protein: CASRQGASTDTQYF.

This clonotype was seen only a few times. This sequence joins TRBV6-1 and TRBJ2-5, with TRBD2 matching 7 bases. Germline CDR1 MNHNS, CDR2 SASEGT. After removal of 8 bases from V and 2 bases from J, the junction contained 8 bases not matched to a gene. The CDR3 is 14 amino acids. CDR3 residues: CASCRGGRQETQYF. The CDR3 DNA is TGTGCCAGCTGTCGGGGCGGGAGACAAGAGACCCAGTACTTC.

This clonotype was detected ten times or more. The V gene is TRBV29-1, the J gene TRBJ2-1, with D possibly being TRBD2 (5 bases). The CDR3 spans 13 residues. Germline V gene data show CDR1 as SQVTM and CDR2 as ANQGSEA. Deletions cut 4 bases from V and 0 bases from J, with 7 bases between. In DNA form, the CDR3 reads TGCAGCGTTGTCGGAGGCTCCTACAATGAGCAGTTCTTC. It encodes CSVVGGSYNEQFF.

V gene TRBV12-3 or TRBV12-4 combines with J gene TRBJ2-6, with 10 bases matching TRBD1. V lost 6 bases, J lost 0 bases, and 14 bases stayed unmatched. The CDR3 is 20 residues long. CDR3 amino acids: CASRSRTGGLRYSGANVLTF. In DNA, the CDR3 is TGTGCCAGCAGAAGCCGGACAGGGGGTCTTCGCTACTCTGGGGCCAACGTCCTGACTTTC.

The chain's CDR3 is CASSMETLRTDTQYF. The DNA for the CDR3 is TGTGCCAGCAGTATGGAAACGTTACGCACAGATACGCAGTATTTT. This chain uses TRBV7-2 with TRBJ2-3; D uncertain. Germline V gene data show CDR1 as SGHTA and CDR2 as FQGNSA. The length of the CDR3 is 15 residues. V was cut by 6 bases and J by 1 base, with 14 bases left in between.

V is TRBV12-5 and J is TRBJ2-2; 9 bases are a match to TRBD1. Per germline, CDR1 LGHNT and CDR2 FRNRAP. The ends lost 7 bases at V and 6 bases at J; junction bases unmatched: 9. The CDR3 loop spans 15 amino acids. For the CDR3, the DNA is TGTGCTAGTGCCTTGGGACAGGGAAGGGCCGGGGAGCTGTTTTTT. Translating gives CASALGQGRAGELFF.

The sample holds many counts of this clonotype. The chain uses TRBV10-3 and TRBJ2-6; 10 bases map to TRBD1. The CDR3 spans 21 residues. The germline CDR1 and CDR2 sequences are ENHRY and SYGVKD. Losses at the gene ends were 4 bases for V and 0 bases for J; bases not matched to a gene: 15. For the CDR3, the DNA is TGTGCCATCAGTGTCCACCAGAACCGGGACAGGGGTATCTCTGGGGCCAACGTCCTGACTTTC. Its protein product is CAISVHQNRDRGISGANVLTF.

The chain is built from TRBV9 and TRBJ2-7, with 9 nucleotides matching TRBD1. CDR3 length: 14 amino acids. The J segment lost 3 bases and the V segment lost 3 bases, leaving 4 bases of the junction unmatched. The germline V gene encodes CDR1 SGDLS and CDR2 YYNGEE. This chain's CDR3 is CASSARQGGYEQYF. As DNA, the CDR3 is TGTGCCAGCAGCGCGAGACAGGGGGGCTACGAGCAGTACTTC.

The chain combines TRBV5-5 with TRBJ2-5, with TRBD1 identical over 8 bases. J lost 3 bases, V lost 4 bases, and 11 bases had no gene match. There are 16 residues in the CDR3. Germline CDR1 and CDR2: SGHKS and YYEKEE (reference sequence). The CDR3 DNA reads as TGTGCCAGCAGCCCCCGGACAGGGACCCTAAAAGAGACCCAGTACTTC. This codes for CASSPRTGTLKETQYF.

The rearrangement uses TRBV14 and TRBJ2-5; either TRBD1 or TRBD2 may supply D (5 bases each). Germline values: CDR1 SGHDN, CDR2 FVKESK. The CDR3 loop spans 13 amino acids. V lost 6 bases, J lost 5 bases, and 13 bases lay in between. The CDR3 DNA is TGTGCCAGCAGTTTTACCGGGACGGAGACCCAGTACTTC. Translation: CASSFTGTETQYF.

The gene calls are TRBV11-2 and TRBJ2-3, with a possible D match to TRBD1 (5 bases). This CDR3 has 17 residues. Trimming removed 5 bases from V and 1 base from J, with 19 bases in between. Germline V gives CDR1 SGHAT, CDR2 FQNNGV. CDR3 DNA sequence: TGTGCCAGCAGCACCACTCTCGACAGCCTAGGCACAGATACGCAGTATTTT. Encoded protein: CASSTTLDSLGTDTQYF.

The sample holds many counts of this clonotype. The J gene is TRBJ1-2, the V gene TRBV3-1, with 9 bases aligning to TRBD1. The ends lost 0 bases at V and 8 bases at J; junction bases unmatched: 7. Germline V lookup: CDR1 LGHDT, CDR2 YNNKEL (reference sequence). There are 15 residues in the CDR3. DNA for the CDR3: TGTGCCAGCAGCCAAGATAGGGGAACAGGGGGCGGCTACACCTTC. Translation gives CASSQDRGTGGGYTF.

This clonotype was seen repeatedly, ten times or more. The chain couples TRBV27 to TRBJ2-7, with TRBD1 as a possible D gene (7 bases). This CDR3 contains 15 residues. Germline V CDR1 and CDR2: MNHEY, SMNVEV (reference sequence). V was pared by 5 bases and J by 3 bases, with 17 bases between. In nucleotides, the CDR3 is TGTGCCAGCAGTCCCCAGGAGGGGGCTCACTACGAGCAGTACTTC. This translates into CASSPQEGAHYEQYF.

This chain uses TRBV11-1 with TRBJ2-1; 13 bases agree with TRBD2. From germline, CDR1 is SGHAT and CDR2 FQDESV (reference sequence). The CDR3 runs 21 residues. V trimming: 2 bases; J trimming: 0 bases; junction bases outside the gene matches: 13. CDR3 nucleotides: TGTGCCAGCAGCTTACTTACCGGGACTAGCGGGAAAAGGGGCTCCTACAATGAGCAGTTCTTC. Protein: CASSLLTGTSGKRGSYNEQFF.

This clonotype was seen more than once but under ten times. The chain joins TRBV5-6 to TRBJ2-4, with D perhaps being TRBD1 or TRBD2 (5 bases each). The CDR3 is made up of 15 amino acids. The germline V gene has CDR1 SGHDT and CDR2 YYEEEE. Between the trimmed V and J ends, which lost 3 bases and 4 bases, there was a span of 14 bases. CDR3 sequence (DNA): TGTGCCAGCAGCTCCCGAGGGGACGGTAAAAACATTCAGTACTTC. This codes for CASSSRGDGKNIQYF.

This clonotype was picked up a small number of times. This chain links TRBV10-3 with TRBJ2-1, with 9 bases fitting TRBD1. Unmatched junction bases numbered 6, after V lost 0 bases and J lost 9 bases. The CDR3 extends over 15 amino acids. CDR1 and CDR2 (germline): ENHRY, SYGVKD. The CDR3 loop reads CAISESTGQGTEQFF. CDR3 coding DNA: TGTGCCATCAGTGAGTCCACGGGACAGGGTACTGAGCAGTTCTTC.

In this sample, this clonotype turned up many times. The genes are TRBV29-1 and TRBJ1-1; D unresolved. Per germline, CDR1 SQVTM and CDR2 ANQGSEA. The CDR3 length is 13 residues. The germline V and J ends were trimmed by 0 bases and 9 bases, with 14 bases remaining between them. The CDR3 spells CSVEEGGGTQAFF. For the CDR3, the DNA is TGCAGCGTTGAAGAGGGCGGAGGCACACAAGCTTTCTTT.

The V and J genes are TRBV7-8 and TRBJ2-7; no definite D call. This CDR3 is 17 amino acids long. Trimming took 1 base from V and 0 from J, leaving 16 bases between them. The germline gives CDR1 SGHVS, CDR2 FQNEAQ. CDR3 amino acids: CASSLVPPAPDSYEQYF. The CDR3, as DNA: TGTGCCAGCAGCTTAGTGCCCCCTGCACCTGACTCCTACGAGCAGTACTTC.

This clonotype has at least ten counts. The V and J genes are TRBV28 and TRBJ2-4, with 11 bases lining up with TRBD2. Germline V gene data show CDR1 as MDHEN and CDR2 as SYDVKM. The CDR3 is 16 residues long. V lost 5 bases to trimming and J lost 9 bases; unmatched junction nucleotides: 12. This CDR3 reads CASSLRLAGLDSIQYF. As DNA, the CDR3 is TGTGCCAGCAGTCTTCGACTAGCGGGGTTGGATAGCATTCAGTACTTC.

This clonotype was seen many times. The chain couples TRBV12-3 or TRBV12-4 to TRBJ2-7, with 7 bases lining up with TRBD2. This CDR3 has 20 residues. V lost 6 bases to trimming and J lost 0 bases; unmatched junction nucleotides: 23. The CDR3 here is CASRRRRGGALGDYSYEQYF. DNA of the CDR3: TGTGCCAGCAGGCGGCGAAGAGGTGGGGCGTTAGGGGACTACTCCTACGAGCAGTACTTC.

This clonotype has only a few counts. This chain connects TRBV5-1 to TRBJ2-6; perhaps TRBD1 as D (6 bases). The germline gives CDR1 SGHRS, CDR2 YFSETQ. CDR3 length: 20 amino acids. V was cut by 2 bases and J by 0 bases, with 21 bases left in between. CDR3 sequence reads: CASSFDPPGQPNSGANVLTF. The CDR3 DNA sequence: TGCGCCAGCAGCTTTGACCCCCCGGGACAACCAAACTCTGGGGCCAACGTCCTGACTTTC.

In its sample, this clonotype was seen a few times. The genes are TRBV29-1 and TRBJ2-2; TRBD1 matches at 10 bases. There are 16 residues in the CDR3. Germline CDR1 is SQVTM and CDR2 is ANQGSEA. The V and J ends lost 7 bases and 5 bases, in that order; junction bases with no gene match: 13. The CDR3 reads CSGTGTGVGFTGELFF. Here the CDR3 DNA reads TGCAGCGGTACCGGGACAGGGGTTGGGTTTACCGGGGAGCTGTTTTTT.